This T cell receptor (beta chain) was obtained from a study of beta chain features in type 1 diabetes (dated by TCRdb to about 2018). In terms of the full investigation: Patients and healthy donors did not differ in mean age, gender distribution, total cell number or subset yield. The study compared the TCRB repertoires of sorted circulating CD4+ T cell subsets in recently diagnosed type 1 diabetes patients with those in matched healthy donors. Regulatory and stem cell-like memory subsets were obtained from only 8 patients and roughly 8 healthy donors, while naive and central memory subsets were obtained from all 30 or so donors. Across all samples, 107,917,701 sorted cells were examined, and cell number per subset correlated strongly with RNA yield. General findings and caveats noted by the study authors: At VDJ recombination sites, type 1 diabetes patients had fewer insertions and more deleted nucleotides, which implies abnormalities in thymic rearrangement. PCR might favor shorter templates, but patient and control samples were amplified and corrected together, so any skew would affect both groups equally. Naive, central memory and regulatory TCRB repertoires appeared to be more similar among patients than among healthy donors. Because cDNA rather than genomic DNA was sequenced, highly expressing activated cells could have been over-represented, although no difference in activation and CD3 levels was found between groups. HLA sub-analyses involved small numbers of individuals, so any influence of HLA type on TCRB rearrangement remained unresolved. In all four CD4+ subsets, TCRB CDR3 length was moderately but significantly shorter in type 1 diabetes patients.

Each donor gave one peripheral blood draw, approximately 110 mL on average, collected into heparinised tubes. A BD FACSAria II and a panel including CD45RO, CCR7, CD25, CD127, CD95 and CD27 were used to sort naive, central memory, regulatory and stem cell-like memory CD4+ T cells. All sorted populations exceeded 98% purity. PBMCs were isolated immediately by Lymphoprep density gradient centrifugation and stained directly without culture. To minimize batch effects, samples were stained and sorted in pairs, one healthy donor with one patient per experiment. V is reduced by 4 bases and J by 4 bases, leaving a spacing of 16 bases between them. Spanning cysteine to phenylalanine, the CDR3 consists of 15 amino acids. Here the CDR3 DNA is all that survives: 45 bases in frame from base 1. CDR1 and CDR2, looked up from the germline V gene, are MGHRA and YSYEKL. All of the isolated RNA was reverse transcribed with the High Capacity cDNA Reverse Transcription Kit, so expressed TCRB transcripts were sequenced. Survey-depth immunoSEQ sequencing was performed on stem cell-like memory T cell samples, with an average of about 1.01 million total reads per sample. Sorted cells were lysed in RLT buffer, and RNA was extracted using DNase-treated RNeasy Micro or Mini kits according to cell number. Each cell subset was processed separately to prevent cross-contamination, with patient and healthy donor samples processed together. Using the immunoSEQ multiplex PCR, TCRB sequences were amplified from cDNA into 87-bp fragments spanning the CDR3 region. Sequencing of the amplicons was done on the Illumina HiSeq platform. The source study handled its data this way. PCR bias was computationally corrected using synthetic template baselines, reads within Hamming distance 2 were collapsed, and singletons that could not be merged were discarded. By aligning reads against IMGT, V, D and J genes, CDR3 length, and insertions or deletions at six rearrangement sites were assigned. Clonotype counts were normalized to sorted cell number within each subset before computing true diversity and Gini coefficients with the tcR R package. The overlap coefficient, calculated on TCRB nucleotide sequences, was used to quantify repertoire sharing. The source is immuneACCESS, and TCRdb retained only in-frame sequences with V and J called. Part of the clones is not carried over; for the studies checked, unresolved V genes explain less than half of this, and the remainder is unexplained. From that table come the V and J calls and clone size; the DNA was used to work out D and trimming. The sample has tens of thousands of clones on record, about 32% of them singletons. Together, the top ten hold approximately 0.46% of the sample.

On this clone: There is no known antigen for this receptor. Per-base qualities were not stored, and no clone one base away is much larger.

The sequence joins TRBV4-1 to TRBJ1-2; too little of a D gene remains to name it. The source is a young woman in good health. What was sequenced was stem cell memory CD4+ T cells from blood. The intended sense of this specimen's cell subset or site label: stem cell-like memory CD4+ T cells. The CDR3 region: CASSPGPATPYGYTF. The DNA reads as follows: TGCGCCAGCAGCCCGGGTCCCGCAACCCCCTATGGCTACACCTTC.